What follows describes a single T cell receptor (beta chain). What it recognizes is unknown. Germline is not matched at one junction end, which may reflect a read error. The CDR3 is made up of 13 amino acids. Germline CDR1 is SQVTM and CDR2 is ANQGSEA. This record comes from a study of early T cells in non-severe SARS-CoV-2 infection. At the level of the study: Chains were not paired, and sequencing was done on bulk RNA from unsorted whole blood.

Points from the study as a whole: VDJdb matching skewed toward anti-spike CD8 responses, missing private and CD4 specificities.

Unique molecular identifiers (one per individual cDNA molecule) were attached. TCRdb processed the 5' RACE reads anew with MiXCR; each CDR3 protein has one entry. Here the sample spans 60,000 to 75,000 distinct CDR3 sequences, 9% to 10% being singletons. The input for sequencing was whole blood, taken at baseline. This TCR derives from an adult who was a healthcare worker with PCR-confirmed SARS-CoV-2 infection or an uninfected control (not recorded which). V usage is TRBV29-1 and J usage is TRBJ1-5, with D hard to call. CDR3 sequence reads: CGVAEYSNQPQHF. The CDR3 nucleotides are TGCGGCGTTGCGGAGTATAGCAATCAGCCCCAGCATTTT.